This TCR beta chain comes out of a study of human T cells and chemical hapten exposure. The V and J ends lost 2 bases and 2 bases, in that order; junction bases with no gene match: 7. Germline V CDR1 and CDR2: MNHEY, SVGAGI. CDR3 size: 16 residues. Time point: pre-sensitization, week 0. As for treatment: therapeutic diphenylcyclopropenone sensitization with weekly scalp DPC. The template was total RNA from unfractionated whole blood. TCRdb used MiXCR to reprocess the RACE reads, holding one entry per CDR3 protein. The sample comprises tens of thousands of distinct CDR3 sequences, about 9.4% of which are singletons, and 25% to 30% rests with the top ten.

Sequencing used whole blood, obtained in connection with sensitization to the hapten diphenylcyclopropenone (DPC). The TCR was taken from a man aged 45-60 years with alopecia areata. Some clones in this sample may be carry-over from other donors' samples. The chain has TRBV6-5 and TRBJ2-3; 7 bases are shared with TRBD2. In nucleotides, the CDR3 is TGTGCCAGCAGTTACAGTCTAGCGGAACTCACAGATACGCAGTATTTT. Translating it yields CASSYSLAELTDTQYF.